This is a list of T cell receptor beta chains from one sample in a study of vaccination and CD4 T cells after COVID-19. TCRdb reanalysed the PCR reads using MiXCR and keeps one entry per CDR3 protein. The sample lists 20,000 to 25,000 distinct CDR3 sequences; roughly half were seen once. Their cognate antigens are unknown. The sample comprised CD4+ T cells from blood, cultured in vitro. The receptors stem from a human donor who had recovered from COVID-19. The conserved cysteine and the conserved F or W are not part of the CDR3 here. For some rows the clone size is stated as once, few or many, or as a class when expanded; others skip it.

size	J	V	CDR3
few	TRBJ1-6	TRBV7-2	ASSLQGDQSPLH
few	TRBJ1-1	TRBV7-9	ASSRQGEWTEAF
few	TRBJ2-1	TRBV6-5	ASSLVPVGTTPLEQF
NA	TRBJ2-1	TRBV30	AWSLTSASYNEQF
NA	TRBJ1-6	TRBV23-1	ASRINFGQNNSPLH
few	TRBJ2-7	TRBV19	ASSAQTGSYEQY
NA	TRBJ2-7	TRBV19	ASSDLAGVYEQY
few	TRBJ1-1	TRBV20-1	SAPDRVGTEAF
few	TRBJ2-3	TRBV4-2	ASSQESGTQY
few	TRBJ1-5	TRBV10-3	AISDPNQPQH
NA	TRBJ1-1	TRBV4-1	ASTLGGGRTEAF
few	TRBJ2-5	TRBV20-1	SARGQKGETQY
NA	TRBJ1-2	TRBV9	ASSPRTLNYGYT
few	TRBJ2-5	TRBV7-3	ASSGLGGEETQY
once	TRBJ2-3	TRBV18	ASSPYPGQGTTDTQY
NA	TRBJ2-7	TRBV12-3/TRBV12-4	ASSRTTDYEQY
NA	TRBJ2-3	TRBV7-2	ASSLWTRYTDTQY
NA	TRBJ2-5	TRBV18	ASSPAGGPGETQY
NA	TRBJ1-2	TRBV7-2	ASSLTRDSSDYT
NA	TRBJ2-5	TRBV24-1	ATSATGLGETQY
few	TRBJ1-2	TRBV20-1	SARGDHGYT
NA	TRBJ2-2	TRBV7-2	ASSLGRVSGSSSTGELF
NA	TRBJ1-6	TRBV28	ASSQGQWINSPLH
few	TRBJ1-1	TRBV20-1	SAIKRTEHEAF
NA	TRBJ1-1	TRBV20-1	SGLTGDVGTEAF
NA	TRBJ2-5	TRBV4-1	ASSQVDGQGKTQY
few	TRBJ2-5	TRBV6-2/TRBV6-3	ASSYSPIAGGRETQY
NA	TRBJ2-5	TRBV27	ASSLTGRYQETQY
NA	TRBJ1-2	TRBV30	AWNAQGNYGYT
few	TRBJ1-2	TRBV7-2	ASSKGTTPNYGYT
NA	TRBJ2-5	TRBV6-1	ASSEKGARDREETQY
NA	TRBJ2-3	TRBV7-9	AATPGTDTQY
NA	TRBJ2-3	TRBV19	ASSIGTGGGDTQY
NA	TRBJ1-1	TRBV5-1	ASSSLVQNTEAF
NA	TRBJ1-2	TRBV19	ASSNHRSINNYGYT
once	TRBJ1-5	TRBV19	ASSRTSGLPSNQPQH
NA	TRBJ1-2	TRBV19	ASSEGASYGYT
NA	TRBJ1-2	TRBV7-2	ASSLDLFGAYGYT
few	TRBJ2-4	TRBV20-1	SARVPGNIQY
NA	TRBJ2-3	TRBV20-1	SARERPITDTQY
NA	TRBJ2-1	TRBV20-1	SARRLALGVKEQF